The subject of this entry is one T cell receptor (beta chain). No antigen is known for it. This entry comes from a study of brain T cells in children with intractable seizures. Here immunoSEQ multiplex PCR was the method, and the copy in TCRdb shows in-frame clones only, minus some. The table includes about 340,000 clones, over 90% detected once. Whole-study findings and limits: Patients' HCMV serostatus was unknown; virus specificity rests on CDR3 similarity alone.

Germline values: CDR1 MNHEY, CDR2 SMNVEV (reference sequence). The V gene lost 3 bases and the J gene lost 7 bases, with 15 bases spanning the gap. CDR3 length: 14 residues. Time point specified: blood from clinic visit 5 months post-surgery; TSC patient then seizure free. The clonotype originates from a boy in the first two years of life with tuberous sclerosis and intractable seizures. This chain connects TRBV27 to TRBJ1-1, with D unclear. Material: peripheral blood, obtained less than 6 months after surgery. The CDR3 sequence is CASSLNRQTNEAFF. The CDR3 DNA reads as TGTGCCAGCAGTTTGAACCGGCAGACTAATGAAGCTTTCTTT.